This T cell receptor beta chain was recorded in a study of glioma-infiltrating T cells. General study findings and limits: Tissue-blood divergence was below expectation in non-neoplastic patients, above in gliomas.

This clonotype was observed at least ten times. The antigen is undetermined. Amplification of TCR alpha and beta CDR3 regions from RNA used iRepertoire nested multiplex PCR. Input was roughly 100-450 ng of tissue mRNA or PBMC total RNA. Each CDR3 protein gets one entry after TCRdb re-called the multiplex PCR reads with MiXCR. The sample comprises 150,000 to 200,000 distinct CDR3 sequences, roughly two fifths of which are singletons, and around 5.3% rests with the top ten. The CDR3 runs 16 residues. The ends lost 4 bases at V and 10 bases at J; junction bases unmatched: 15. The V gene's germline CDR1 is SGHVS and CDR2 FNYEAQ.

Material for sequencing was glioma tissue, nonneoplastic brain tissue, or PBMCs (not recorded which). The V gene is TRBV7-6, the J gene TRBJ2-1, with 8 bases lining up with TRBD1. This clonotype originated in a human donor with low-grade glioma or glioblastoma, undergoing nonglioma brain surgery, or in good health (not recorded which). CDR3 loop: CASSSILGQGVSEQFF. In DNA form, the CDR3 reads TGTGCCAGCAGCTCCATCTTAGGACAGGGTGTTTCGGAGCAGTTCTTC.